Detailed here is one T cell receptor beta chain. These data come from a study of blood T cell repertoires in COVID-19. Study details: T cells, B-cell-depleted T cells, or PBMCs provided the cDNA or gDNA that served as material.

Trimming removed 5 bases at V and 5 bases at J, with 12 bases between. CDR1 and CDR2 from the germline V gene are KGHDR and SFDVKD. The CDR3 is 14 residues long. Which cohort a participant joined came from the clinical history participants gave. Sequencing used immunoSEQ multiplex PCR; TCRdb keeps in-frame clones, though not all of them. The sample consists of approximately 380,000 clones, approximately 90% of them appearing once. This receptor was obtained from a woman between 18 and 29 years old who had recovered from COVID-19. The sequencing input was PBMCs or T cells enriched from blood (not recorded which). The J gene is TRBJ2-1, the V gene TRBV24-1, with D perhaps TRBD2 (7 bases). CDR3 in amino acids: CATSVAGAHNEQFF. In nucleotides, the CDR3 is TGTGCCACCAGTGTGGCGGGGGCCCACAATGAGCAGTTCTTC.